This TCR beta chain came from a study of blood T cell repertoires in COVID-19. Across the study: The United States, Italy and Spain provided the acute and convalescent COVID-19 samples. Nucleic acid was either cDNA or gDNA, and it came from T cells, B-cell-depleted T cells, or PBMCs.

Recruited during active infection, patients (from Seattle) were subsequently followed longitudinally. Original methodology: Counts of nucleated cells, estimated from reference gene primer amplification, were obtained. Sequencing was performed with immunoSEQ multiplex PCR; in TCRdb, only in-frame clones are kept and a portion is missing. V and J calls and clone size are given by that table; D and trimming were obtained from the DNA. The data contain 100,000 to 150,000 clones, 85% to 90% of them singletons. Germline V gene lookup returns CDR1 SGHDT and CDR2 YYEEEE. The CDR3 contains 14 residues. V dropped 4 bases and J dropped 6 bases, with 17 bases sitting between them.

The material sequenced was peripheral blood. The gene calls are TRBV5-6 and TRBJ2-7, with D maybe TRBD1 (5 bases). The origin of this receptor is a man aged 55-75 years with COVID-19, enrolled during active disease. In DNA, the CDR3 is TGTGCCAGCAGCCGCCAACCAGGGCTCAGCGAGCAGTACTTC. Protein: CASSRQPGLSEQYF.